The 22 T cell receptor beta chains below come from one sample, sequenced in a study of T cell responses to AZD1222 COVID-19 vaccine. The repertoire was sequenced with immunoSEQ multiplex PCR; TCRdb's copy has only in-frame clones and lacks some. There are 60,000 to 90,000 clones in the sample; 87% occur only once, and 18% lies in the top ten. The source was peripheral blood, collected 28 days after the second AZD1222 dose. These receptors came from an adult who received the AZD1222 COVID-19 vaccine.

The DNA of the CDR3 is TGTGCCAGCAGTACTGCAGGGGGGAACACTGAAGCTTTCTTT. Translated: CASSTAGGNTEAFF. V usage is TRBV28 and J usage is TRBJ1-1; 7 nucleotides align to TRBD1. Germline V CDR1 and CDR2: MDHEN, SYDVKM. Germline trimming cut 5 bases from V and 1 base from J; bases unmatched to any gene: 4. The CDR3 consists of 14 residues.

This chain connects TRBV9 to TRBJ1-4; a possible D gene is TRBD1 (6 bases). This CDR3 has 15 amino acids. Trimming cost V 0 bases and J 8 bases, with 14 bases left between them. Germline V lookup: CDR1 SGDLS, CDR2 YYNGEE. CDR3 amino acids: CASSVAGLQGEKLFF. The CDR3 DNA reads TGTGCCAGCAGCGTAGCCGGCCTGCAGGGGGAAAAACTGTTTTTT.

The chain links TRBV27 to TRBJ2-2; possibly TRBD1 for D (5 bases). V dropped 6 bases and J dropped 1 base, with 9 bases sitting between them. Germline V CDR1 and CDR2: MNHEY, SMNVEV (reference sequence). This CDR3 is 14 amino acids long. CDR3 in DNA: TGTGCCAGCAGGTTCAGGGAGAACACCGGGGAGCTGTTTTTT. It yields the protein CASRFRENTGELFF.

This chain connects TRBV2 to TRBJ1-1, with 7 nucleotides matching TRBD1. The CDR3 runs to 14 residues. Germline lookup yields CDR1 SNHLY and CDR2 FYNNEI. Trimming cost V 5 bases and J 1 base; bases outside gene matches: 4. CDR3 nucleotides: TGTGCCAGCAGTCGACAGGGATCGAACACTGAAGCTTTCTTT. It is translated as CASSRQGSNTEAFF. The full variable domain, completed using reference TRBV2 and TRBJ1-1, is EPEVTQTPSHQVTQMGQEVILRCVPISNHLYFYWYRQILGQKVEFLVSFYNNEISEKSEIFDDQFSVERPDGSNFTLKIRSTKLEDSAMYFCASSRQGSNTEAFFGQGTRLTVV.

V is TRBV14 and J is TRBJ1-4; D might be TRBD1 (5 bases). Looked up from germline, CDR1 is SGHDN and CDR2 is FVKESK. V dropped 4 bases and J dropped 7 bases, with 16 bases sitting between them. The CDR3 sequence is 15 residues long. CDR3: CASSRNAQGGEKLFF. For the CDR3, the DNA is TGTGCCAGCAGCCGAAATGCGCAGGGTGGTGAAAAACTGTTTTTT.

The gene calls are TRBV5-1 and TRBJ1-1; D unclear. This CDR3 region has 15 residues. Trimming shortened V by 0 bases and J by 1 base, and 10 bases separated the two germline ends. From germline, CDR1 is SGHRS and CDR2 YFSETQ. The CDR3 here is CASSLGLVSNTEAFF. CDR3 nucleotide sequence: TGCGCCAGCAGCTTGGGTCTAGTATCGAACACTGAAGCTTTCTTT.

This chain uses TRBV24-1 with TRBJ2-5; D is ambiguous. The CDR3 extends over 13 amino acids. CDR1 KGHDR and CDR2 SFDVKD come from the germline V gene. Deletions cut 3 bases from V and 2 bases from J, with 6 bases between. In DNA form, the CDR3 reads TGTGCCACCAGTGATCCAACGCAAGAGACCCAGTACTTC. Translating gives CATSDPTQETQYF.

A note on this clone: The same CDR3 is also encoded by other DNA sequences in this sample. The rearrangement uses TRBV6-5 and TRBJ1-2; the D is unclear. This CDR3 comprises 14 residues. CDR1 and CDR2 from the germline V gene are MNHEY and SVGAGI. Trimming shortened V by 2 bases and J by 2 bases, and 9 bases separated the two germline ends. Written as DNA, the CDR3 is TGTGCCAGCAGTTACGCCGGGCCCAACTATGGCTACACCTTC. It yields the protein CASSYAGPNYGYTF.

The chain links TRBV28 to TRBJ1-2; D not certain. Germline loops: CDR1 MDHEN, CDR2 SYDVKM. The CDR3 spans 13 residues. The V and J ends lost 4 bases and 5 bases respectively, with 11 bases between them. This chain's CDR3 is CASSYGSLYGYTF. As DNA, the CDR3 is TGTGCCAGCAGTTATGGTAGTCTTTATGGCTACACCTTC.

This clone has only one observation. CDR3 amino acids: CASSPRDLSRAFF. In DNA, the CDR3 is TGTGCCAGCAGTCCTAGGGACCTCTCCAGAGCTTTCTTT. The chain has TRBV27 and TRBJ1-1, with D perhaps matching TRBD1 (5 bases). Germline V gene sequence: CDR1 MNHEY, CDR2 SMNVEV (reference sequence). The V end was cut by 5 bases, the J end by 10 bases, with 17 bases between. The CDR3 sequence is 13 residues long.

The chain joins TRBV9 to TRBJ1-4, with TRBD1 matching over 9 bases. Germline V CDR1 and CDR2: SGDLS, YYNGEE. The V and J ends lost 0 bases and 8 bases, in that order; junction bases with no gene match: 8. This CDR3 is 16 amino acids long. CDR3 bases: TGTGCCAGCAGCGTAGGGAACAGGGGGCGCGGGGAAAAACTGTTTTTT. This translates into CASSVGNRGRGEKLFF.

This rearrangement joins TRBV30 to TRBJ1-2, with D hard to call. The CDR3 sequence is 11 residues long. Germline CDR1 reads GTSNPN; CDR2 reads SVGIG (reference sequence). V lost 0 bases and J 9 bases, leaving 8 bases between the germline ends. The CDR3 sequence: CAWSVLSRYTF. The CDR3 nucleotides read TGTGCCTGGAGTGTACTCTCGCGCTACACCTTC.

V and J are TRBV6-5 and TRBJ1-2; D might be TRBD1 (5 bases). CDR3 length: 14 residues. V lost 0 bases and J 7 bases, leaving 12 bases between the germline ends. Germline lookup yields CDR1 MNHEY and CDR2 SVGAGI. CDR3 amino acids: CASSYSMLGGGYTF. The CDR3 DNA reads TGTGCCAGCAGTTACTCGATGCTTGGGGGTGGCTACACCTTC.

The gene calls are TRBV6-5 and TRBJ1-4; D is ambiguous. CDR3 length: 15 amino acids. Germline CDR1 and CDR2: MNHEY and SVGAGI. V was clipped by 5 bases and J by 0 bases, with 10 bases between them. The DNA for the CDR3 is TGTGCCAGCAGTCTGCAGATTGCAACTAATGAAAAACTGTTTTTT. The encoded protein is CASSLQIATNEKLFF.

J is TRBJ1-2 and V is TRBV5-5; D not resolved. This CDR3 region has 13 residues. V lost 2 bases and J lost 2, with 7 bases in between. Germline CDR1 reads SGHKS; CDR2 reads YYEKEE (reference sequence). The CDR3 nucleotides are TGTGCCAGCAGCTTTTCTGCAAACTATGGCTACACCTTC. It specifies CASSFSANYGYTF.

V gene TRBV7-9 combines with J gene TRBJ1-4; D is perhaps TRBD1 (5 bases). Germline loops: CDR1 SEHNR, CDR2 FQNEAQ (reference sequence). V lost 3 bases and J lost 7, with 18 bases in between. This CDR3 has 16 amino acids. The CDR3 nucleotides are TGTGCCAGCAGCTTCAACCCAGCAGGGAGGGGTGAAAAACTGTTTTTT. This sequence encodes CASSFNPAGRGEKLFF.

The V call is TRBV9, the J call TRBJ2-3; 9 positions match TRBD2. Per germline, CDR1 SGDLS and CDR2 YYNGEE. After removal of 3 bases from V and 0 bases from J, the junction contained 14 bases not matched to a gene. The CDR3 is made up of 19 amino acids. The CDR3 reads CASSATDRQAGGSTDTQYF. CDR3 nucleotides: TGTGCCAGCAGCGCAACGGACCGCCAAGCGGGGGGAAGCACAGATACGCAGTATTTT.

The chain is built from TRBV5-4 and TRBJ2-3, with D maybe TRBD1 (5 bases). Germline V CDR1 and CDR2: SGHNT, YYREEE (reference sequence). Trimming cost V 5 bases and J 1 base, with 14 bases left between them. The CDR3 runs 15 residues. The CDR3 coding sequence is TGTGCCAGCAGTGAAATAGGGGCGCGCACAGATACGCAGTATTTT. Protein sequence: CASSEIGARTDTQYF.

The chain links TRBV19 to TRBJ2-2; D unclear. This CDR3 has 12 residues. Germline V CDR1 and CDR2: LNHDA, SQIVND (reference sequence). V lost 5 bases and J lost 6, with 7 bases in between. The CDR3 sequence: CASSQGPGELFF. CDR3 DNA sequence: TGTGCCAGTAGTCAAGGCCCCGGGGAGCTGTTTTTT.

The rearrangement joins TRBV29-1 to TRBJ1-1; D remains ambiguous. Between the trimmed V and J ends, which lost 3 bases and 5 bases, there was a span of 19 bases. CDR3 length: 15 amino acids. Germline CDR1 is SQVTM and CDR2 is ANQGSEA. CDR3 in amino acids: CSVDGLAPRGTEAFF. DNA of the CDR3: TGCAGCGTTGACGGACTGGCGCCCAGAGGTACTGAAGCTTTCTTT.

The genes are TRBV28 and TRBJ1-2, with a weak D call TRBD1 (6 bases). CDR1 is MDHEN and CDR2 is SYDVKM in the germline V gene. V was shortened by 7 bases and J by 7 bases, with 22 bases between the two germline ends. The CDR3 consists of 15 residues. CDR3 nucleotides: TGTGCCAGCACCAGAACGCGGGGGCTCATGGGTGGCTACACCTTC. Residues: CASTRTRGLMGGYTF.

This clone was seen only a few times. The genes are TRBV3-1 (or the pseudogene TRBV3-2) and TRBJ1-1, with a possible D match to TRBD1 (6 bases). Germline CDR1 reads LGHDT; CDR2 reads YNNKEL (reference sequence). The germline V and J ends were trimmed by 4 bases and 5 bases, with 17 bases remaining between them. CDR3 length: 15 amino acids. The chain's CDR3 is CASSPRGGGGTEAFF. The CDR3 coding sequence is TGTGCCAGCAGCCCCCGGGGAGGGGGAGGAACTGAAGCTTTCTTT.